This TCR beta chain comes out of a study of T-cell reconstitution after alpha-beta-depleted transplantation in children. Per the germline V gene, CDR1 is LNHDA and CDR2 is SQIVND (reference sequence). V was pared by 8 bases and J by 1 base, with 11 bases of the junction left unmatched. This CDR3 region has 15 residues. This clonotype was found many times. Unique molecular identifiers were built into the TCRbeta library. TCRdb ran MiXCR on the PCR reads and lists one entry per CDR3 protein. The profile covers fewer than 130,000 distinct CDR3 sequences, with over 9% appearing a single time and approximately 7.9% taken by the ten largest.

The sequence was obtained from a human donor who donated a stem cell graft to a child with acute lymphoblastic leukemia. V gene TRBV19 combines with J gene TRBJ2-7, with 7 bases fitting TRBD2. Sequences were derived from PBMCs from the stem cell graft donor, sampled from the stem cell graft. The CDR3 region has the DNA TGTGCCAGTCGGGCGGGGCTAGCGGATTCCTACGAGCAGTACTTC. Amino acid sequence: CASRAGLADSYEQYF.